This T cell receptor (beta chain) was recovered during a study of blood T cell repertoires in COVID-19. Whole-study context: Sources were T cells, B-cell-depleted T cells, or PBMCs; the material itself was cDNA or gDNA.

The V gene lost 5 bases and the J gene lost 9 bases, with 23 bases spanning the gap. The CDR3 is made up of 15 amino acids. Looked up from germline, CDR1 is SGHTA and CDR2 is FQGTGA. Repertoires were generated with immunoSEQ multiplex PCR, while TCRdb's copy carries only in-frame clones and drops some. The table records some 260,000 clones, around nine tenths of them present only once. This clone was detected a few times. This sequence joins TRBV7-3 and TRBJ2-7; tentative D call: TRBD1 (5 bases). This receptor was taken from a middle-aged woman who had recovered from COVID-19. The sequenced sample consisted of peripheral blood. CDR3 sequence (DNA): TGTGCCAGCAGCCCCAACTCCCACGATGGGGCGGCGCAGTACTTC. Its translation: CASSPNSHDGAAQYF. The whole variable domain, filled in from reference TRBV7-3 and TRBJ2-7, reads GAGVSQTPSNKVTEKGKYVELRCDPISGHTALYWYRQSLGQGPEFLIYFQGTGAADDSGLPNDRFFAVRPEGSVSTLKIQRTERGDSAVYLCASSPNSHDGAAQYFGPGTRLTVT.